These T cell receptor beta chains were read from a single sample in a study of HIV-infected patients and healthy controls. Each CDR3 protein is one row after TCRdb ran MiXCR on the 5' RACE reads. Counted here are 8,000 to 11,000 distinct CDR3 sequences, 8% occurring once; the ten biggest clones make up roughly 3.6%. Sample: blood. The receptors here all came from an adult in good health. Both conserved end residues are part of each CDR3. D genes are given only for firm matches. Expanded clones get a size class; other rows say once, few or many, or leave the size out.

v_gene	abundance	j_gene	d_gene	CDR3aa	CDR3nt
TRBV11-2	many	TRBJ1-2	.	CASSSMRNYGYTF	TGTGCCAGCAGCTCAATGAGGAACTATGGCTACACCTTC
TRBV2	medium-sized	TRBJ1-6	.	CASSEEQGYSPLHF	TGTGCCAGCAGTGAAGAACAGGGATATTCACCCCTCCACTTT
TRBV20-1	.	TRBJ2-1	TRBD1	CSARDRVYNEQFF	TGCAGTGCTAGGGACAGGGTCTACAATGAGCAGTTCTTC
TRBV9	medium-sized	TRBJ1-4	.	CASSVANGRVEKLFF	TGTGCCAGCAGCGTAGCTAATGGCAGGGTCGAAAAACTGTTTTTT
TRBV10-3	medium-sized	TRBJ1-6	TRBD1	CAISRTGDNSPLHF	TGTGCCATCAGTCGGACAGGGGATAATTCACCCCTCCACTTT
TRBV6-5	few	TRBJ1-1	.	CASSYWGPGTEAFF	TGTGCCAGCAGTTACTGGGGGCCGGGCACTGAAGCTTTCTTT
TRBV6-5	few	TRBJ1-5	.	CASGNSNQPQHF	TGTGCCAGCGGTAATAGCAATCAGCCCCAGCATTTT
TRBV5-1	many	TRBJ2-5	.	CASSLYMETQYF	TGCGCCAGCAGCTTGTATATGGAGACCCAGTACTTC
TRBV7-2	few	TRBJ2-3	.	CASSLMSGARTQYF	TGTGCCAGCAGCTTAATGTCAGGAGCCCGTACGCAGTATTTT
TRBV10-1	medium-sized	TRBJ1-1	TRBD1	CASSEAGTGDLSFF	TGCGCCAGCAGTGAGGCTGGGACAGGGGATTTGTCTTTCTTT
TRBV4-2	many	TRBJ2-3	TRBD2	CASSQDPGGATDTQYF	TGTGCCAGCAGCCAAGATCCGGGGGGGGCCACAGATACGCAGTATTTT
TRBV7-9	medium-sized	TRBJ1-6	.	CASSSTGINSPLHF	TGTGCCAGCAGCTCGACAGGAATTAATTCACCCCTCCACTTT
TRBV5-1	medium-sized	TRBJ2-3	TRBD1	CASSLGNRQGADTQYF	TGCGCCAGCAGCTTGGGGAATCGACAGGGGGCAGATACGCAGTATTTT
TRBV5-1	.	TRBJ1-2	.	CASSPGILGYTF	TGCGCCAGCAGCCCGGGGATCCTCGGCTACACCTTC
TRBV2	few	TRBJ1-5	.	CASRGVRDSNQPQHF	TGTGCCAGCAGAGGGGTCCGCGATAGCAATCAGCCCCAGCATTTT
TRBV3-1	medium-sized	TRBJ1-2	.	CASSQDIYGYTF	TGTGCCAGCAGCCAGGACATCTATGGCTACACCTTC
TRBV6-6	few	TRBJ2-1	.	CASSYDPYAVSYNEQFF	TGTGCCAGCAGTTACGATCCTTACGCGGTCTCGTACAATGAGCAGTTCTTC
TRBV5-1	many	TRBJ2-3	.	CASRPFQGFEVSTDTQYF	TGCGCCAGCAGGCCTTTTCAGGGGTTCGAGGTTAGCACAGATACGCAGTATTTT
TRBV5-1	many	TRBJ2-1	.	CASSRQQVNQQFF	TGCGCCAGCAGCCGACAACAGGTGAATCAGCAGTTCTTC
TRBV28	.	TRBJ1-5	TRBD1	CASSWTGNSNQPQHF	TGTGCCAGCAGCTGGACAGGGAATAGCAATCAGCCCCAGCATTTT
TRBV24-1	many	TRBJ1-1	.	CATTDPRPVKATEAFF	TGTGCCACCACCGACCCAAGGCCCGTAAAGGCCACTGAAGCTTTCTTT
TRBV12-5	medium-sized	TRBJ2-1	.	CASGSALQGFSYNEQFF	TGTGCTAGTGGTTCCGCCCTTCAAGGTTTCTCCTACAATGAGCAGTTCTTC
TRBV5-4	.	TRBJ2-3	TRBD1	CASSPDTDRGLADTQYF	TGTGCCAGCAGCCCAGATACCGACAGGGGGCTTGCAGATACGCAGTATTTT
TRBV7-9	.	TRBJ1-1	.	CASSPDDGVGTEAFF	TGTGCCAGCAGCCCGGACGACGGGGTGGGGACTGAAGCTTTCTTT
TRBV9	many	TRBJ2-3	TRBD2	CASSVGIAGSTDTQYF	TGTGCCAGCAGCGTAGGGATAGCGGGGTCCACAGATACGCAGTATTTT
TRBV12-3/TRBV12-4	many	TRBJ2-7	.	CASSFYTGYEQYF	TGTGCCAGCAGTTTTTATACTGGATACGAGCAGTACTTC
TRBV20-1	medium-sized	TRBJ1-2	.	CSASFGGYTF	TGCAGTGCTAGTTTTGGGGGCTACACCTTC
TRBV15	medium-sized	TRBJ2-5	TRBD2	CATSKTSWETQYF	TGTGCCACCAGCAAGACTAGCTGGGAGACCCAGTACTTC